This TCR beta chain originates from a study of blood T cell repertoires in COVID-19. At the level of the study: COVID-19 samples from acute and convalescent phases originated in the United States, Italy and Spain. Sources were T cells, B-cell-depleted T cells, or PBMCs; the material itself was cDNA or gDNA.

Per germline, CDR1 MNHEY and CDR2 SVGAGI. CDR3 length: 13 amino acids. The germline V and J ends were trimmed by 4 bases and 2 bases, with 8 bases remaining between them. In the authors' methods: Estimates of nucleated cell counts were drawn from the amplification of reference gene primers. Sequencing was performed with immunoSEQ multiplex PCR; in TCRdb, only in-frame clones are kept and a portion is missing. V and J calls and clone size are those listed in that table; D and trimming were worked out from the DNA. There are 40,000 to 65,000 clones in the sample; 70% to 85% occur only once, and around 15% lies in the top ten.

The chain employs TRBV6-5 and TRBJ2-5; D remains unclear. This TCR was recovered from a human donor in a cohort sampled during active COVID-19. Sequenced: peripheral blood. The CDR3 nucleotides read TGTGCCAGCAGTTTTACACAGCAAGAGACCCAGTACTTC. Residues: CASSFTQQETQYF.